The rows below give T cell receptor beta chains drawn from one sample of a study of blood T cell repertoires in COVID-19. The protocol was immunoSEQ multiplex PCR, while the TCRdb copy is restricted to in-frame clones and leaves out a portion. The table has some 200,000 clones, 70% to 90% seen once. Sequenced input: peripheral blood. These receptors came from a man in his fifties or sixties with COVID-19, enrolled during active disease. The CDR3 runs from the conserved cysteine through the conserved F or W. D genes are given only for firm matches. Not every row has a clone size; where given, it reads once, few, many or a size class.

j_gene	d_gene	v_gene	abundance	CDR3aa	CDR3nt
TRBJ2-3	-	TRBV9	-	CASSVDIVRADTQYF	TGTGCCAGCAGCGTAGATATAGTGAGAGCAGATACGCAGTATTTT
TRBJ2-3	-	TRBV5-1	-	CASSFLPVSTDTQYF	TGCGCCAGCAGCTTTTTACCGGTTAGCACAGATACGCAGTATTTT
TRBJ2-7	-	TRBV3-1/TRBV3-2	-	CASSQSLPGEQYF	TGTGCCAGCAGCCAATCCCTCCCCGGCGAGCAGTACTTC
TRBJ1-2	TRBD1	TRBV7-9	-	CASVDRAPGGYGYTF	TGTGCCAGCGTAGACAGGGCACCTGGGGGCTATGGCTACACCTTC
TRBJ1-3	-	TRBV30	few	CAWSPQHLLSGNTIYF	TGTGCCTGGAGTCCTCAACACCTTCTCTCTGGAAACACCATATATTTT
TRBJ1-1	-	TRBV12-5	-	CAKGENTEAFF	TGTGCCAAAGGGGAGAACACTGAAGCTTTCTTT
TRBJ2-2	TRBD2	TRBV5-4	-	CASSLETSGTGELFF	TGTGCCAGCAGCTTGGAGACTAGCGGAACCGGGGAGCTGTTTTTT
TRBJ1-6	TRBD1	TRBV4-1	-	CASSQGDRENSPLHF	TGCGCCAGCAGCCAAGGGGACAGGGAAAATTCACCCCTCCACTTT
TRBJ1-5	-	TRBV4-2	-	CASSQESTGNQPQHF	TGTGCCAGCAGCCAAGAAAGTACAGGAAACCAGCCCCAGCATTTT
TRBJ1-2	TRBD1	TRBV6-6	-	CASSYNRQGVGYTF	TGTGCCAGCAGTTACAACAGACAGGGGGTCGGCTACACCTTC
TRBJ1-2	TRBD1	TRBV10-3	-	CAISTTGVEGYTF	TGTGCCATCAGTACGACAGGGGTTGAGGGCTACACCTTC
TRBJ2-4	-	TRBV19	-	CASSPQRDIQYF	TGTGCCAGTAGTCCTCAACGAGACATTCAGTACTTC
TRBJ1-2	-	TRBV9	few	CASSQAPTANYGYTF	TGTGCCAGCAGCCAAGCCCCGACAGCGAACTATGGCTACACCTTC
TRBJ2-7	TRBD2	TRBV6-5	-	CASSIGGTDPSEQYF	TGTGCCAGCAGTATCGGGGGGACGGACCCCTCCGAGCAGTACTTC
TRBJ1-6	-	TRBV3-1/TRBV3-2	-	CASSHRQADSPLHF	TGTGCCAGCAGCCACAGGCAGGCAGATTCACCCCTCCACTTT
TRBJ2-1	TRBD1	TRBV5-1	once	CASSLVGQDFNEQFF	TGCGCCAGCAGTTTGGTGGGACAGGACTTCAATGAGCAGTTCTTC
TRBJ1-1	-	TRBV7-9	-	CASSRGGYTEAFF	TGTGCCAGCAGCCGAGGGGGTTACACTGAAGCTTTCTTT
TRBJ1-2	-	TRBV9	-	CASSVGSQGLLYGYTF	TGTGCCAGCAGCGTAGGTAGCCAGGGGCTGTTGTATGGCTACACCTTC
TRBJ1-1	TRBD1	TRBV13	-	CASSLTGGSSTEAFF	TGTGCCAGCAGCCTGACAGGGGGATCGAGCACTGAAGCTTTCTTT
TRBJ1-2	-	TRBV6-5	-	CASRLEGVLYTF	TGTGCCAGCAGATTGGAAGGGGTTCTCTACACCTTC